These 16 T cell receptor beta chains came from one sample sequenced in a study of blood T cell repertoires in COVID-19. Sequenced by immunoSEQ multiplex PCR; TCRdb stores in-frame clones only, minus some. The sample carries approximately 110,000 clones, 80% to 90% recorded once. What was sequenced was peripheral blood. The receptors stem from a woman aged 70-85 years with acute or convalescent COVID-19.

In regard to this clone: The sample has other DNA sequences that encode this CDR3 too. V usage is TRBV7-2 and J usage is TRBJ2-5; unclear D gene. In germline, CDR1 is SGHTA, CDR2 FQGNSA. V was cut by 4 bases and J by 2 bases, with 11 bases left in between. This CDR3 spans 14 amino acids. CDR3 loop: CASSSPPGQETQYF. In DNA form, the CDR3 reads TGTGCCAGCAGCTCGCCTCCCGGTCAAGAGACCCAGTACTTC. The variable domain in full, with the rest retrieved from reference TRBV7-2 and TRBJ2-5, is GAGVSQSPSNKVTEKGKDVELRCDPISGHTALYWYRQSLGQGLEFLIYFQGNSAPDKSGLPSDRFSAERTGGSVSTLTIQRTQQEDSAVYLCASSSPPGQETQYFGPGTRLLVL.

The chain combines TRBV30 with TRBJ2-7; D may be TRBD2 (5 bases). This CDR3 has 13 residues. Trimming pared 0 bases from V and 6 bases from J, leaving 12 bases between. Germline CDR1 and CDR2: GTSNPN and SVGIG (reference sequence). The CDR3 DNA sequence: TGTGCCTGGAGTGTGGACTTAAACATCGAGCAGTACTTC. It is translated as CAWSVDLNIEQYF.

V usage is TRBV15 and J usage is TRBJ1-5, with 8 bases identical to TRBD1. V lost 2 bases to trimming and J lost 4 bases; unmatched junction nucleotides: 1. Germline values: CDR1 LNHNV, CDR2 YYDKDF (reference sequence). The length of the CDR3 is 14 residues. The CDR3 sequence is CATSRQGANQPQHF. The CDR3 nucleotides are TGTGCCACCAGCAGACAGGGGGCAAATCAGCCCCAGCATTTT.

The gene calls are TRBV7-8 and TRBJ2-7; 8 bases map to TRBD1. The junction had 5 bases not matched to a gene; V was cut back by 5 bases and J by 2 bases. Germline CDR1 and CDR2: SGHVS and FQNEAQ. There are 14 residues in the CDR3. This CDR3 is CASSPQDRAYEQYF. The CDR3 DNA follows: TGTGCCAGCAGCCCGCAGGACAGGGCCTACGAGCAGTACTTC.

V gene TRBV19 combines with J gene TRBJ1-1, with TRBD1 matching over 12 bases. The germline V gene has CDR1 LNHDA and CDR2 SQIVND (reference sequence). V trimming: 9 bases; J trimming: 11 bases; junction bases outside the gene matches: 22. The CDR3 length is 17 residues. The CDR3 DNA is TGTGCCAGCAGTCCGGGACAGGGGGCTAGTATGAGTTTTATTGCTTTCTTT. Its protein is CASSPGQGASMSFIAFF.

The genes are TRBV28 and TRBJ2-3; D not resolved. The CDR3 runs to 13 residues. CDR1 and CDR2 from the germline V gene are MDHEN and SYDVKM. V dropped 6 bases and J dropped 6 bases, with 13 bases sitting between them. In nucleotides, the CDR3 is TGTGCCAGCAGATTCTCCGGTATGGATACGCAGTATTTT. As protein: CASRFSGMDTQYF.

This clone showed up just a few times. This chain uses TRBV14 with TRBJ2-1; TRBD2 matches 10 bases. The V gene's germline CDR1 is SGHDN and CDR2 FVKESK. This CDR3 is 15 amino acids long. The trim removed 1 base at V and 4 bases at J, leaving 1 base unmatched. The CDR3 spells CASSQVLAGYNEQFF. The CDR3 DNA follows: TGTGCCAGCAGCCAAGTACTAGCGGGGTACAATGAGCAGTTCTTC.

This chain links TRBV6-5 with TRBJ2-7, with D possibly being TRBD1 (5 bases). Germline V lookup: CDR1 MNHEY, CDR2 SVGAGI. This CDR3 comprises 13 residues. Trimming shortened V by 5 bases and J by 2 bases, and 10 bases separated the two germline ends. CDR3 DNA: TGTGCCAGCAGTCAACAGGCCCCCTACGAGCAGTACTTC. Its translation is CASSQQAPYEQYF.

The V and J genes are TRBV19 and TRBJ1-1; TRBD1 is a possible D gene (5 bases). Germline V gives CDR1 LNHDA, CDR2 SQIVND (reference sequence). The V end was cut by 3 bases, the J end by 3 bases, with 11 bases between. CDR3 length: 14 residues. The CDR3, as DNA: TGTGCCAGTAGTATGGAGCCCAGGGACACTGAAGCTTTCTTT. Translation gives CASSMEPRDTEAFF.

The rearrangement joins TRBV11-1 to TRBJ2-6, with TRBD1 identical over 7 bases. Germline lookup yields CDR1 SGHAT and CDR2 FQDESV (reference sequence). The CDR3 sequence is 15 residues long. J was trimmed by 3 bases and V by 5 bases; bases with no gene match: 4. The CDR3 sequence is CASSVGGSGANVLTF. CDR3 nucleotide sequence: TGTGCCAGCAGCGTAGGGGGCAGTGGGGCCAACGTCCTGACTTTC.

The genes are TRBV7-2 and TRBJ2-7; D might be TRBD2 (6 bases). CDR1 and CDR2 from the germline V gene are SGHTA and FQGNSA. The CDR3 runs 16 residues. The germline V and J ends were trimmed by 1 base and 0 bases, with 13 bases remaining between them. CDR3 DNA: TGTGCCAGCAGCTTAGTCGGGGGTCAGAGCTCCTACGAGCAGTACTTC. It is translated as CASSLVGGQSSYEQYF.

V is TRBV30 and J is TRBJ1-6; D gene ambiguous. CDR1 and CDR2 from the germline V gene are GTSNPN and SVGIG (reference sequence). The CDR3 loop spans 17 amino acids. V was trimmed by 2 bases and J by 1 base, leaving 15 bases between them. The CDR3 protein is CAWSSVSRPSYNSPLHF. The CDR3 DNA reads TGTGCCTGGAGTTCTGTATCCAGGCCATCCTATAATTCACCCCTCCACTTT.

The chain carries TRBV4-3 and TRBJ1-2; 8 positions match TRBD1. CDR3 length: 16 residues. V lost 0 bases to trimming and J lost 2 bases; unmatched junction nucleotides: 5. The germline CDR1 and CDR2 sequences are LGHNA and YSLEER. In DNA, the CDR3 is TGCGCCAGCAGCCAAGAACCAGGGGGCGCAAACTATGGCTACACCTTC. This codes for CASSQEPGGANYGYTF.

The chain carries TRBV6-4 and TRBJ1-5, with 7 bases lining up with TRBD1. Germline lookup yields CDR1 MRHNA and CDR2 SNTAGT. Trimming at V came to 8 bases and at J to 4 bases, leaving 14 bases not matched to a gene. This CDR3 region has 16 residues. The CDR3 nucleotides are TGTGCCAGCCGGCTGGGGTCTGACAGGGTAAATCAGCCCCAGCATTTT. This sequence encodes CASRLGSDRVNQPQHF.

The V call is TRBV9, the J call TRBJ1-1, with 8 bases matching TRBD1. The CDR3 has 13 amino acids. V shed 4 bases, J shed 3 bases, and the junction held 2 bases outside the gene matches. CDR1 SGDLS and CDR2 YYNGEE come from the germline V gene. The CDR3 reads CASSQQGDTEAFF. The CDR3 coding sequence is TGTGCCAGCAGCCAACAGGGGGACACTGAAGCTTTCTTT.

The chain couples TRBV7-2 to TRBJ1-5; no firm D call. Germline values: CDR1 SGHTA, CDR2 FQGNSA. Trimming cost V 2 bases and J 2 bases, with 13 bases left between them. This CDR3 is 16 amino acids long. CDR3 sequence: CASSLYGAVGNQPQHF. CDR3 DNA sequence: TGTGCCAGCAGCTTATATGGCGCGGTGGGCAATCAGCCCCAGCATTTT. Based on the CDR3 plus reference TRBV7-2 and TRBJ1-5, the full variable domain is GAGVSQSPSNKVTEKGKDVELRCDPISGHTALYWYRQSLGQGLEFLIYFQGNSAPDKSGLPSDRFSAERTGGSVSTLTIQRTQQEDSAVYLCASSLYGAVGNQPQHFGDGTRLSIL.